This is a list of T cell receptor beta chains from one sample in a study of blood T cell repertoires in COVID-19. Profiling relied on immunoSEQ multiplex PCR, and the TCRdb table lists in-frame clones only, not all of them. The sample includes over 250,000 clones, 88% seen only once; the top ten take under 0.95%. Sequenced input: peripheral blood. Receptors originate from a woman aged 30 to 39 with acute or convalescent COVID-19. CDR3s include the opening cysteine and the closing phenylalanine or tryptophan. The D gene is left open where the match is weak. Only some rows state a clone size, as once, few, many or a class for expanded clones.

CDR3nt,CDR3aa,d_gene,j_gene,v_gene,abundance
TGTGCCAGCAGCCAAGGGAGACAGGGCCTCTATGGCTACACCTTC,CASSQGRQGLYGYTF,TRBD1,TRBJ1-2,TRBV3-1/TRBV3-2,.
TGCGCCAGCAGCCAAGAGAGTGGGCAGGCAGATACGCAGTATTTT,CASSQESGQADTQYF,.,TRBJ2-3,TRBV4-3,.
TGTGCCAGCAGCCGCGGGAAGACTAGCGGGAGGACCGGGGAGCTGTTTTTT,CASSRGKTSGRTGELFF,.,TRBJ2-2,TRBV12-1,.
TGTGCCAGCAGCAAAGAGGCAATACGGGACAGGTCTGTCACAGATACGCAGTATTTT,CASSKEAIRDRSVTDTQYF,.,TRBJ2-3,TRBV21-1,.
TGTGCCAGCAGTTACTCTACGGTGAACACCGGGGAGCTGTTTTTT,CASSYSTVNTGELFF,.,TRBJ2-2,TRBV6-5,.
TGTGCCAGCAGCGGCGGCGGCAGACAAGAGACCCAGTACTTC,CASSGGGRQETQYF,.,TRBJ2-5,TRBV11-3,.
TGTGCCAGCAGCTTAGTGGGGCAGGGTAATTCACCCCTCCACTTT,CASSLVGQGNSPLHF,.,TRBJ1-6,TRBV11-3,.
TGTGCCAGCCGTGACAGGGTCCGCACTGAAGCTTTCTTT,CASRDRVRTEAFF,TRBD1,TRBJ1-1,TRBV3-1/TRBV3-2,.
TGTGCCATCACCTCCGGGACTAGCGGGACAGATACGCAGTATTTT,CAITSGTSGTDTQYF,TRBD2,TRBJ2-3,TRBV10-3,.
TGCGCCAGCAGCCAATCACCGGGACTAGCGGGAGGTGGTGAGCAGTTCTTC,CASSQSPGLAGGGEQFF,TRBD2,TRBJ2-1,TRBV4-3,.
TGTGCCAGCAGCTCTCGTGGGCGCCAGGACTTGTACAATGAGCAGTTCTTC,CASSSRGRQDLYNEQFF,.,TRBJ2-1,TRBV11-2,.
TGTGCCAGCAGTTCCGGGACTAGCAATCCAGATACGCAGTATTTT,CASSSGTSNPDTQYF,TRBD2,TRBJ2-3,TRBV6-2/TRBV6-3,.
TGTGCCAGCAGCTTAGGTTCTAGCGGGTACAATGAGCAGTTCTTC,CASSLGSSGYNEQFF,TRBD2,TRBJ2-1,TRBV7-9,.
TGCAGTGCTGCCGGCAGGGATGAGCAGTTCTTC,CSAAGRDEQFF,.,TRBJ2-1,TRBV20-1,.
TGTGCCAGCAGCTTAGCGCGGGACTCCACAGATACGCAGTATTTT,CASSLARDSTDTQYF,.,TRBJ2-3,TRBV7-9,few
TGTGCCAGCAGAGCTTTAGCCAAAAACATTCAGTACTTC,CASRALAKNIQYF,.,TRBJ2-4,TRBV28,.
TGTGCCAGCTCACGCCGGGACAGGCCCTACGAGCAGTACTTC,CASSRRDRPYEQYF,TRBD1,TRBJ2-7,TRBV18,few
TGTGCCAGCAGCCAGCGAGCGGGACACACAGATACGCAGTATTTT,CASSQRAGHTDTQYF,.,TRBJ2-3,TRBV3-1/TRBV3-2,.
TGTGCCAGCAGCTTATCGGGGATGAACACTGAAGCTTTCTTT,CASSLSGMNTEAFF,.,TRBJ1-1,TRBV7-2,.
TGCAGTGGTAGTGAAGGCGGTAGCGGCACAGATACGCAGTATTTT,CSGSEGGSGTDTQYF,.,TRBJ2-3,TRBV20-1,.
TGTGCCACCTATAACAGGGCTAGCAATCAGCCCCAGCATTTT,CATYNRASNQPQHF,.,TRBJ1-5,TRBV6-5,.
TGTGCCACCAGCAGAGGGGGGGGCTTTCAAGCTGACAATGAGCAGTTCTTC,CATSRGGGFQADNEQFF,.,TRBJ2-1,TRBV15,.
TGTGCCTGGAGTGTACTCGTGGTAGAAACAGACCCGTACGAGCAGTACTTC,CAWSVLVVETDPYEQYF,.,TRBJ2-7,TRBV30,.
TGTGCCAGCAGCGTTACAGCGGGAGGGCGGTACGAGCAGTACTTC,CASSVTAGGRYEQYF,TRBD2,TRBJ2-7,TRBV9,few
TGTGCCAGCAGCGTAACGGGACTAGCGGGACACAATGAGCAGTTCTTC,CASSVTGLAGHNEQFF,TRBD2,TRBJ2-1,TRBV6-7,.
TGTGCCAGCAGGGAGCGGGAGTCCTACAATGAGCAGTTCTTC,CASRERESYNEQFF,TRBD2,TRBJ2-1,TRBV6-6,.
TGCGCCAGCAGCCCTCGACAGGGAAAGGTGAACACTGAAGCTTTCTTT,CASSPRQGKVNTEAFF,TRBD1,TRBJ1-1,TRBV5-1,.
TGTGCCAGCTCACCACCTCTGGCAGGTTCGAGCGGGAGGGCTTACAATGAGCAGTTCTTC,CASSPPLAGSSGRAYNEQFF,TRBD2,TRBJ2-1,TRBV18,.
TGTGCCAGCACCTACACAGCGGGAGGGCACAATGAGCAGTTCTTC,CASTYTAGGHNEQFF,TRBD2,TRBJ2-1,TRBV7-2,.
TGTGCCAGTAGTACGACCGGGACAGGGGGCTCCTACGAGCAGTACTTC,CASSTTGTGGSYEQYF,TRBD1,TRBJ2-7,TRBV19,.
TGCGCCAGCAGCTCCGGCGGACTAGATACGCAGTATTTT,CASSSGGLDTQYF,.,TRBJ2-3,TRBV5-1,.
TGTGCCACCCAGGGAGGAACTAATGAAAAACTGTTTTTT,CATQGGTNEKLFF,.,TRBJ1-4,TRBV30,.
TGTGCCAGCAGCAAGGACAAGAGCTCCTACAATGAGCAGTTCTTC,CASSKDKSSYNEQFF,.,TRBJ2-1,TRBV5-4,.
TGTGCCAGTAGTATCGACGTCGGGACACTACCTAACTATGGCTACACCTTC,CASSIDVGTLPNYGYTF,.,TRBJ1-2,TRBV19,.
TGTGCCAGCAGCCAAGATCATCACAGACAAAACACTGAAGCTTTCTTT,CASSQDHHRQNTEAFF,.,TRBJ1-1,TRBV4-2,.
TGCGCCAGCAGCCCGAGGACTAGCGCAACCTACAATGAGCAGTTCTTC,CASSPRTSATYNEQFF,TRBD2,TRBJ2-1,TRBV5-1,.
TGTGCCAGCACCGACAGGATAAACACCGGGGAGCTGTTTTTT,CASTDRINTGELFF,.,TRBJ2-2,TRBV9,.
TGTGCCAGTAGTATAGGGTTGGGACAGGGGTCCAATGAGCAGTTCTTC,CASSIGLGQGSNEQFF,TRBD1,TRBJ2-1,TRBV19,.
TGCGCCAGCAGCTTGGGGCGGCTAGCGGGAGCGTCCTACGAGCAGTACTTC,CASSLGRLAGASYEQYF,TRBD2,TRBJ2-7,TRBV5-1,.
TGTGCTAGTGGTCCTAATCTATCCTCATCTGAAGCTTTCTTT,CASGPNLSSSEAFF,.,TRBJ1-1,TRBV12-5,.
TGTGCTAGTGGTTTGGCCCGACTATTCCGGAGGAACAATGAGCAGTTCTTC,CASGLARLFRRNNEQFF,.,TRBJ2-1,TRBV12-5,.
TGTGCCAGCAACTTTGAGCTAGCGGGAGGTGGGGAGACCCAGTACTTC,CASNFELAGGGETQYF,TRBD2,TRBJ2-5,TRBV7-2,.
TGTGCCAGCAGTTTATTGACAGGGGGCTTACTAGCGGGACTAGACGAGCAGTACTTC,CASSLLTGGLLAGLDEQYF,.,TRBJ2-7,TRBV27,.
TGTGCCAGCAGCGGGGGGACAAAAGTCAAGGGCTCTATCTATGGCTACACCTTC,CASSGGTKVKGSIYGYTF,.,TRBJ1-2,TRBV9,.
TGTGCCAGCAGTGCCACGTCTAGCGGAAGGTACAATGAGCAGTTCTTC,CASSATSSGRYNEQFF,TRBD2,TRBJ2-1,TRBV6-1,.
TGTGCCACCAATAACAGGGTAAAAGCCAACGTCCTGACTTTC,CATNNRVKANVLTF,.,TRBJ2-6,TRBV7-8,.
TGTGCCAGCAGCCAAAGAATTGACAGGGGCTACGAGCAGTACTTC,CASSQRIDRGYEQYF,TRBD1,TRBJ2-7,TRBV3-1/TRBV3-2,.
TGTGCCAGTAGTATGACTAGCGGGAACTCTGGGGCCAACGTCCTGACTTTC,CASSMTSGNSGANVLTF,TRBD2,TRBJ2-6,TRBV19,many
TGTGCCAGCAGCTGGACTAGCGGGAGTTATGAGCAGTTCTTC,CASSWTSGSYEQFF,TRBD2,TRBJ2-1,TRBV5-6,.
TGTGCCAGTACCAAGAGGACTTATAGGGCTGAAGCTTTCTTT,CASTKRTYRAEAFF,.,TRBJ1-1,TRBV19,.
TGTGCCAGCAGCAACTCCGGGACAGACTTTTACATTCAGTACTTC,CASSNSGTDFYIQYF,TRBD1,TRBJ2-4,TRBV7-2,.
TGTGCCAGCAGCCTTAGACAGGGGGGCAATCAGCCCCAGCATTTT,CASSLRQGGNQPQHF,TRBD1,TRBJ1-5,TRBV3-1/TRBV3-2,.
TGTGCCAGCAGCGGATACGGGACAGGGGACCATACCGGGGAGCTGTTTTTT,CASSGYGTGDHTGELFF,TRBD1,TRBJ2-2,TRBV9,.
TGTGCCAGCAGTCAGACTAGCGGGGCCTACGAGCAGTACTTC,CASSQTSGAYEQYF,TRBD2,TRBJ2-7,TRBV6-5,.
TGTGCCTGGAGTGTACTGGGACAGGTGACCTACGAGCAGTACTTC,CAWSVLGQVTYEQYF,TRBD1,TRBJ2-7,TRBV30,.
TGTGCCAGCAGCCAAGAGATGGGCAGGCTAACCTACGAGCAGTACTTC,CASSQEMGRLTYEQYF,.,TRBJ2-7,TRBV14,.
TGTGCCAGTAGTATAGACCCGTGGGAGCTGTTTTTT,CASSIDPWELFF,.,TRBJ2-2,TRBV19,.
TGCGCCAGCAGCTTGACGGGAGGGGAGCAGTTCTTC,CASSLTGGEQFF,TRBD2,TRBJ2-1,TRBV5-1,.
TGTGCCAGCAGCTTTCAGGGTAGGGGCTATGGCTACACCTTC,CASSFQGRGYGYTF,.,TRBJ1-2,TRBV5-4,.